This T cell receptor beta chain was profiled in a study of blood T cell repertoires in COVID-19. As for the study in general: Specimens from acute and convalescent COVID-19 originated in the United States, Italy and Spain. T cells, B-cell-depleted T cells, or PBMCs provided the cDNA or gDNA that served as material.

As processed by the authors: It was from reference gene primer amplification that nucleated cell counts were estimated. This table comes from immunoSEQ multiplex PCR, and its TCRdb copy is limited to in-frame clones, with some not included. V and J calls and clone size are copied from that table; D and trimming were computed from the DNA. This table holds some 400,000 clones, around 89% found once. CDR1 MNHEY and CDR2 SVGEGT come from the germline V gene. V trimming: 5 bases; J trimming: 4 bases; junction bases outside the gene matches: 5. This CDR3 region has 14 residues. Sequencing input: peripheral blood. The sequence derives from a man between 18 and 35 years old with active or convalescent COVID-19. The rearrangement joins TRBV6-2 or TRBV6-3 to TRBJ2-1; the match to TRBD1 covers 7 bases. In DNA, the CDR3 is TGTGCCAGCAGTGGGACAGAGGATTACAATGAGCAGTTCTTC. This translates into CASSGTEDYNEQFF.